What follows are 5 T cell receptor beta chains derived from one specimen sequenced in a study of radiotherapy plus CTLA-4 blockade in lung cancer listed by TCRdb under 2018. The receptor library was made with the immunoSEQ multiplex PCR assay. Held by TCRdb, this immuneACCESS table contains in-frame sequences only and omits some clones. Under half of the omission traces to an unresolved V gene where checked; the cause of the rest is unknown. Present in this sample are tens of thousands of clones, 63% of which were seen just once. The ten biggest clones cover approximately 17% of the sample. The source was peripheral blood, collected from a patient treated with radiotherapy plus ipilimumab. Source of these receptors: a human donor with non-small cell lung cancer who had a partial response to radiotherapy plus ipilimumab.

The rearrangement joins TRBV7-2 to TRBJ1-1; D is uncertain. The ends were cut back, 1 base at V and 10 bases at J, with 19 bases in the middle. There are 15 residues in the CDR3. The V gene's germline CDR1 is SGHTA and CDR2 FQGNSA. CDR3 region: CASSLVAGGNTGAFF. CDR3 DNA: TGTGCCAGCAGCTTAGTAGCCGGAGGGAATACCGGAGCTTTCTTT.

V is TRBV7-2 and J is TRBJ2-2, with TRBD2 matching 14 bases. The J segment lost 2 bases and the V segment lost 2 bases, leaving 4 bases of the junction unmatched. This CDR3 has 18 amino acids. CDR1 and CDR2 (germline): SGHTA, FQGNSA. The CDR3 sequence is CASSLPGLAGDNTGELFF. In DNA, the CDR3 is TGTGCCAGCAGCTTACCGGGACTAGCGGGGGATAACACCGGGGAGCTGTTTTTT.

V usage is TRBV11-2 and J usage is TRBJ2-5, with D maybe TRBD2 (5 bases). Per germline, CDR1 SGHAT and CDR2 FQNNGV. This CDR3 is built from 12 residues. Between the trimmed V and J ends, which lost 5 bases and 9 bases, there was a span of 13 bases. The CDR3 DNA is TGTGCCAGCAGCCAAGACGCCGGGGCCCAGTACTTC. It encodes CASSQDAGAQYF.

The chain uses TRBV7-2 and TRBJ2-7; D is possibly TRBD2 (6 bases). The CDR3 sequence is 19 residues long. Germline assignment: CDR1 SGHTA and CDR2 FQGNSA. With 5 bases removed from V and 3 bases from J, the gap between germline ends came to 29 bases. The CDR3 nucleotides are TGTGCCAGCAGCCGCGGGCCATTAAGGGTGGGCGGGATAGTCTACGAGCAGTACTTC. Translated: CASSRGPLRVGGIVYEQYF.

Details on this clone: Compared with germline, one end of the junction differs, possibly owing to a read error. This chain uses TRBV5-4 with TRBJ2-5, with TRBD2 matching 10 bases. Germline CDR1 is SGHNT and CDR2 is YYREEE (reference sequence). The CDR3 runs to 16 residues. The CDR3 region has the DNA TGTGCCAGCAGTTTGGGTCGGACTAGCGGACAAGAGACCCAGTACTTC. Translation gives CASSLGRTSGQETQYF.